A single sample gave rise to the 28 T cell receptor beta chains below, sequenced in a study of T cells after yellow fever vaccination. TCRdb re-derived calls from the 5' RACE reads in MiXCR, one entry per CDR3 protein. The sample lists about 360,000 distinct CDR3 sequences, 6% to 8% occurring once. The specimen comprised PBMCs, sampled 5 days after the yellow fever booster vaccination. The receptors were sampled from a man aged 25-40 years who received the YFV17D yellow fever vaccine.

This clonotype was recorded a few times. In DNA, the CDR3 is TGTGCCAGCAGTTTTGGGCGGGAGACCCTCTACAATGAGCAGTTCTTC. It translates to CASSFGRETLYNEQFF. V usage is TRBV27 and J usage is TRBJ2-1; 7 bases align to TRBD2. V was pared by 3 bases and J by 3 bases, with 8 bases of the junction left unmatched. Germline V gene lookup returns CDR1 MNHEY and CDR2 SMNVEV (reference sequence). The CDR3 extends over 16 amino acids.

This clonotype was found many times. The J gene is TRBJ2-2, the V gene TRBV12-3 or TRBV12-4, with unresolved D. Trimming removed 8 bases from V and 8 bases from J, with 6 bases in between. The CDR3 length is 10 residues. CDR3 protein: CASSGGELFF. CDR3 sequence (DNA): TGTGCCAGCTCTGGTGGGGAGCTGTTTTTT.

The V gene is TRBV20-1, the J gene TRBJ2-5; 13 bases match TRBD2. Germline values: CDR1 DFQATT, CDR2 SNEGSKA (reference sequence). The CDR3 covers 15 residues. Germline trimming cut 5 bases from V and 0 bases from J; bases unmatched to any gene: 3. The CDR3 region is CSASGLAGNQETQYF. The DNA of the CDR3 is TGCAGTGCTTCGGGACTAGCGGGAAACCAAGAGACCCAGTACTTC.

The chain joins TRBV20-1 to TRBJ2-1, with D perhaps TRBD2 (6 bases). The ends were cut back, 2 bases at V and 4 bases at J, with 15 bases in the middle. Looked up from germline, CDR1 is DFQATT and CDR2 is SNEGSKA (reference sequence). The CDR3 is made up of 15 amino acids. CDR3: CSARHSGLGYNEQFF. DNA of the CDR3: TGCAGTGCTAGACACAGCGGGTTGGGGTACAATGAGCAGTTCTTC.

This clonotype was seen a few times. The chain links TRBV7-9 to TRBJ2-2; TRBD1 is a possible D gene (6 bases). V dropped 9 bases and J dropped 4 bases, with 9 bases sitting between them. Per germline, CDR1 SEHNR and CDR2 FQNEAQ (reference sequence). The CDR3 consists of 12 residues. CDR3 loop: CARLDSTGELFF. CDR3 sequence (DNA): TGTGCCAGACTGGACAGCACCGGGGAGCTGTTTTTT. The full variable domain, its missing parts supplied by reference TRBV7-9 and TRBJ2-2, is DTGVSQNPRHKITKRGQNVTFRCDPISEHNRLYWYRQTLGQGPEFLTYFQNEAQLEKSRLLSDRFSAERPKGSFSTLEIQRTEQGDSAMYLCARLDSTGELFFGEGSRLTVL.

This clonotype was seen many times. CDR3 sequence reads: CAIRSSGTGADTQYF. CDR3 coding DNA: TGTGCCATCAGATCCTCCGGGACAGGAGCAGATACGCAGTATTTT. The V call is TRBV10-3, the J call TRBJ2-3; 8 bases are shared with TRBD1. Germline CDR1 is ENHRY and CDR2 is SYGVKD. This CDR3 is 15 amino acids long. After removal of 6 bases from V and 4 bases from J, the junction contained 9 bases not matched to a gene.

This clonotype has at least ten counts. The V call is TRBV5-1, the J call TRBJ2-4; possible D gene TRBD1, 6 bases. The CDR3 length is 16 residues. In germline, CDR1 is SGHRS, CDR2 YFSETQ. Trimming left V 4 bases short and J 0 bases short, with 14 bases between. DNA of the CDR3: TGCGCCAGCAGCAACGGACAGCCTCTAGCCAAAAACATTCAGTACTTC. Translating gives CASSNGQPLAKNIQYF.

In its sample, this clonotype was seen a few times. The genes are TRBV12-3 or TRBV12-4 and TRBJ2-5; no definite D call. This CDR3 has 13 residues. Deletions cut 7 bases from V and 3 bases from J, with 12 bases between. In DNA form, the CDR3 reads TGTGCCAGCACCCTGTGGCTGGAAGAGACCCAGTACTTC. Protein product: CASTLWLEETQYF.

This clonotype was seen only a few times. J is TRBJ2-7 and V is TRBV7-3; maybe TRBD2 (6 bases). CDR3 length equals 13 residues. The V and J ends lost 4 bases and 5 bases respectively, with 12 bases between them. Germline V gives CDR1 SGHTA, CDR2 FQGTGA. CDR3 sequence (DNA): TGTGCCAGCAGCTCGGGGGACTCTCACGAGCAGTACTTC. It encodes CASSSGDSHEQYF.

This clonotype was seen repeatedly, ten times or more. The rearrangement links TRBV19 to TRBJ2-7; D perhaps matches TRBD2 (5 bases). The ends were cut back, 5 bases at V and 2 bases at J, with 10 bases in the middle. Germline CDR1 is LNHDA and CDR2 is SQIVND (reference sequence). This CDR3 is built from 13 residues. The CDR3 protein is CASSVALAYEQYF. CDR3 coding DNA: TGTGCCAGTAGTGTGGCACTAGCCTACGAGCAGTACTTC.

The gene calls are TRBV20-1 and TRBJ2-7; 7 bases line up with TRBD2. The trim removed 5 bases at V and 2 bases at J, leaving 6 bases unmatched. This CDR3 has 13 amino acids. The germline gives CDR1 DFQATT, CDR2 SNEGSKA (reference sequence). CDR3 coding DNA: TGCAGTGCTGACAAAAGCGGGACCTACGAGCAGTACTTC. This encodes CSADKSGTYEQYF.

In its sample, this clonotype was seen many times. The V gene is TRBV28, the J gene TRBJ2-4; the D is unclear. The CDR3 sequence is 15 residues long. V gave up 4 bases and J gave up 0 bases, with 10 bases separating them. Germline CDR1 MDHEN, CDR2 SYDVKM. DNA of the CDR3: TGTGCCAGCAGTTCTTCTCGCGGAGCCAAAAACATTCAGTACTTC. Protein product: CASSSSRGAKNIQYF.

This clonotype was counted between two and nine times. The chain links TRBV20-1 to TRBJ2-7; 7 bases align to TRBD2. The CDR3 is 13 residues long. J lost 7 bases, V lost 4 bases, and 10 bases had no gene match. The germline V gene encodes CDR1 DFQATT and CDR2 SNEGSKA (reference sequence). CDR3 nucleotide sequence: TGCAGTGCTATGTCGGGACTACCTGGGGAGCAGTACTTC. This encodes CSAMSGLPGEQYF.

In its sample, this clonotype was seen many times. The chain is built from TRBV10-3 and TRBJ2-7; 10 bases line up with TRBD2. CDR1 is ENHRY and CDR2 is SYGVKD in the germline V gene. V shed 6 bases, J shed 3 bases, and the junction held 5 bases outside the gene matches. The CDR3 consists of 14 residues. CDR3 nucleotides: TGTGCCATCAGACTGTCTAGCGGGAGCTACGAGCAGTACTTC. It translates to CAIRLSSGSYEQYF.

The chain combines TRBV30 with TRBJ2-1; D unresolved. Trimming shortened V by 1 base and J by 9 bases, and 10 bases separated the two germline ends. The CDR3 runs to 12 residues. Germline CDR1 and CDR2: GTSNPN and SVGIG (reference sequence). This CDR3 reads CAWSDPLGEQFF. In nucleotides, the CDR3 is TGTGCCTGGAGTGATCCGCTTGGTGAGCAGTTCTTC.

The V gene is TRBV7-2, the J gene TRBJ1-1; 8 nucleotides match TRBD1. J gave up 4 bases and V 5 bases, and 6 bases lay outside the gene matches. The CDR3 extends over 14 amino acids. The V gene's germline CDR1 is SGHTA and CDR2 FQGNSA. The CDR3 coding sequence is TGTGCCAGCAGCCCACAGGGGGGAGCCACTGAAGCTTTCTTT. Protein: CASSPQGGATEAFF.

CDR3 amino acids: CASNLEGGEQYF. CDR3 nucleotides: TGTGCCAGCAACTTGGAGGGTGGCGAGCAGTACTTC. The rearrangement joins TRBV7-2 to TRBJ2-7, with D perhaps matching TRBD2 (6 bases). There are 12 residues in the CDR3. The V end was cut by 7 bases, the J end by 6 bases, with 13 bases between. The germline V gene encodes CDR1 SGHTA and CDR2 FQGNSA.

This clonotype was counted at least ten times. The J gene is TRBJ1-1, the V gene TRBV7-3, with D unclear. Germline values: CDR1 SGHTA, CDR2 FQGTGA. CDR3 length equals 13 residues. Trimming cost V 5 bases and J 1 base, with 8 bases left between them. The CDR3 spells CASSQNRNTEAFF. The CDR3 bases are TGTGCCAGCAGCCAAAACAGGAACACTGAAGCTTTCTTT.

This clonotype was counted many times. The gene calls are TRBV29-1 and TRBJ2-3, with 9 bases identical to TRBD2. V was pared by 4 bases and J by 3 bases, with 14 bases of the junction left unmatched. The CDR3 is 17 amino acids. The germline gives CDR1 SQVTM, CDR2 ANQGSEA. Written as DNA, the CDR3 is TGCAGCGTTGTCCACTTCCCCAAAGCGGGAGGTACAGATACGCAGTATTTT. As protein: CSVVHFPKAGGTDTQYF.

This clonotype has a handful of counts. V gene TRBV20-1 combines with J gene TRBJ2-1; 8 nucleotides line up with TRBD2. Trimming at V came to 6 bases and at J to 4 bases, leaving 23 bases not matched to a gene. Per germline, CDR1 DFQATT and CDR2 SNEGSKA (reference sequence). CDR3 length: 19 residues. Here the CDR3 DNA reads TGCAGTGCAACCAACCGGGGGGGCGGTGAGACGTTTACATACAATGAGCAGTTCTTC. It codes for CSATNRGGGETFTYNEQFF.

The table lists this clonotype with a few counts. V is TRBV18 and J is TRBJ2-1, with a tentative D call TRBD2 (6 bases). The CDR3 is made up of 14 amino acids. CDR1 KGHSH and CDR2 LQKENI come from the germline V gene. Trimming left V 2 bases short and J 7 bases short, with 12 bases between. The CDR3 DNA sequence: TGTGCCAGCTCACCAAGTATCCGGGAGAATGAGCAGTTCTTC. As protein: CASSPSIRENEQFF.

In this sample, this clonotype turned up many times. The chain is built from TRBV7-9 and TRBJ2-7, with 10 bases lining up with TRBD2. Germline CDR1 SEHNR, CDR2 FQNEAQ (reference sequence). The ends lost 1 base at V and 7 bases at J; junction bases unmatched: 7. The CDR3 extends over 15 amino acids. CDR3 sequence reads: CASSLDILAGEEQYF. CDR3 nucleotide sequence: TGTGCCAGCAGCTTAGATATCCTAGCGGGAGAGGAGCAGTACTTC.

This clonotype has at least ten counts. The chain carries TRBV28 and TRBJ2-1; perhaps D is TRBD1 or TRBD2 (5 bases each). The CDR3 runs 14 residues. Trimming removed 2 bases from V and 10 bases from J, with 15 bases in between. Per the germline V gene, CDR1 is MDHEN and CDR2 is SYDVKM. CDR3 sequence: CASSLMGVSWEQFF. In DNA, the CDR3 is TGTGCCAGCAGTTTAATGGGGGTGTCATGGGAGCAGTTCTTC.

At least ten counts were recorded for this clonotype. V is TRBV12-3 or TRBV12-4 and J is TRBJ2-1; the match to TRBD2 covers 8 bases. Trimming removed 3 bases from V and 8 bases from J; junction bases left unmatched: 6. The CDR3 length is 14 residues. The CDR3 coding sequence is TGTGCCAGCAGTTTCGGGACTAGGATGGATGAGCAGTTCTTC. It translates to CASSFGTRMDEQFF.

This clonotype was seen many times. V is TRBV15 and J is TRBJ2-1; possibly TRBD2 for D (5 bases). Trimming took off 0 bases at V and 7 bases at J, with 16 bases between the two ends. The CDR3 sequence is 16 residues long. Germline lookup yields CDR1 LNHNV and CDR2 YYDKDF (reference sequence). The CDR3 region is CATSRDLRVGINEQFF. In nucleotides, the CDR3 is TGTGCCACCAGCAGAGATTTGAGGGTTGGGATTAATGAGCAGTTCTTC.

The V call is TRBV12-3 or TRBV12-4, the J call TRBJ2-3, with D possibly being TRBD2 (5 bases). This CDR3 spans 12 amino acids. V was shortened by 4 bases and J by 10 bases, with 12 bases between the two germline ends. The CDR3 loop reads CASSSTGTAQYF. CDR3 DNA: TGTGCCAGCAGTTCTACGGGAACCGCGCAGTATTTT.

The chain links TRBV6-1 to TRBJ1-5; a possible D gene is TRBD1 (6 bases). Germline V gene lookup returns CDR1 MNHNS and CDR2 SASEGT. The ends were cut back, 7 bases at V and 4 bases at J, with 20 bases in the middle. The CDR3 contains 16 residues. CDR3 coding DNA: TGTGCCAGCACCCCAACGGGCACAGGGCGTAATCAGCCCCAGCATTTT. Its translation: CASTPTGTGRNQPQHF.

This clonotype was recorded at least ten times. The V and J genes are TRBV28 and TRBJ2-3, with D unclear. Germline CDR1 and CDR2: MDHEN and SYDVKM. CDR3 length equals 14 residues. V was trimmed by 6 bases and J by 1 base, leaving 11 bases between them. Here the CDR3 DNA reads TGTGCCAGCAGCGCGCACAGCGGCACAGATACGCAGTATTTT. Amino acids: CASSAHSGTDTQYF.